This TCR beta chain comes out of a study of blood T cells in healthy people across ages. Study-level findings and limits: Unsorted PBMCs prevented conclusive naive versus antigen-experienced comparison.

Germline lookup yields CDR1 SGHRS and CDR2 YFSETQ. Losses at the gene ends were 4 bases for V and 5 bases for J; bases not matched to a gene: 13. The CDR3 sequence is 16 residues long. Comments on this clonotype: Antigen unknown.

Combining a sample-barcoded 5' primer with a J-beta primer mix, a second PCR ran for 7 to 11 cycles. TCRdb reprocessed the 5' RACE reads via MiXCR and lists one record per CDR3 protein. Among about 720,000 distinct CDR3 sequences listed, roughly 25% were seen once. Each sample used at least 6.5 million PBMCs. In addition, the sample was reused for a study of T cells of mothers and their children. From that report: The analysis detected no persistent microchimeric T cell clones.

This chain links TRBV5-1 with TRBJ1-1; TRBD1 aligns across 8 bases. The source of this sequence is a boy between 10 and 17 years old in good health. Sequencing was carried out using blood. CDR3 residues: CASSRQNSGGVTEAFF. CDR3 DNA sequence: TGCGCCAGCAGCCGACAAAACTCAGGGGGCGTGACTGAAGCTTTCTTT. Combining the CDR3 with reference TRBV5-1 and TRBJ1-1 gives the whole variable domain KAGVTQTPRYLIKTRGQQVTLSCSPISGHRSVSWYQQTPGQGLQFLFEYFSETQRNKGNFPGRFSGRQFSNSRSEMNVSTLELGDSALYLCASSRQNSGGVTEAFFGQGTRLTVV.